A selection of T cell receptor beta chains follows, all from one sample in a study of T cell changes during pregnancy in multiple sclerosis. TCRdb keeps only in-frame clones here, not all; method: immunoSEQ multiplex PCR. This table has 69,000 or so clones, 80% to 95% appearing once. The sample was peripheral blood, taken in the third trimester of pregnancy. These receptors were taken from a female donor in good health, enrolled as a control in a pregnancy study. CDR3s include the opening cysteine and the closing phenylalanine or tryptophan. A D gene is named only where the DNA matches it firmly. Expanded clones get a size class; other rows say once, few or many, or leave the size out.

TRBV4-1	TRBJ2-3	TRBD1	few	13	TGCGCCAGCAGGGGAACAGGGGCAGATACGCAGTATTTT	CASRGTGADTQYF
TRBV6-1	TRBJ1-1	NA	NA	14	TGTGCCAGCAGTGAAGTCTCAGGGAACACTGAAGCTTTCTTT	CASSEVSGNTEAFF
TRBV5-4	TRBJ2-3	TRBD2	NA	15	TGTGCCAGCACCGGGGGAGGGCCCAAATCAGATACGCAGTATTTT	CASTGGGPKSDTQYF
TRBV5-1	TRBJ1-5	NA	NA	14	TGCGCCAGCAGCCCAGGCAGGACTGATCAGCCCCAGCATTTT	CASSPGRTDQPQHF
TRBV30	TRBJ1-2	NA	NA	12	TGTGCCTGGATAAAGGGGGAGTCTGGCTACACCTTC	CAWIKGESGYTF
TRBV6-5	TRBJ1-1	TRBD1	NA	16	TGTGCCAGCAGTTACTCGCAGGGGGCATTGTGGACTGAAGCTTTCTTT	CASSYSQGALWTEAFF
TRBV2	TRBJ1-2	NA	NA	12	TGTGCCAGCAGCGGCGGTGGCTATGGCTACACCTTC	CASSGGGYGYTF
TRBV6-5	TRBJ1-6	TRBD1	NA	13	TGTGCCAGCAGTGACAGGGTGTTTTCACCCCTCCACTTT	CASSDRVFSPLHF
TRBV9	TRBJ2-5	TRBD2	once	16	TGTGCCAGCAGCGGGGGGGTTGCGGGAGGGGCAGAGACCCAGTACTTC	CASSGGVAGGAETQYF
TRBV7-9	TRBJ2-5	NA	NA	14	TGTGCCAGCAGCTTAGCGTCGGGGAGCGAGACCCAGTACTTC	CASSLASGSETQYF
TRBV27	TRBJ1-2	TRBD1	NA	17	TGTGCCAGCAGTCATTATTCCGGGACAGGGTCGTCCTATGGCTACACCTTC	CASSHYSGTGSSYGYTF
TRBV5-1	TRBJ2-1	TRBD2	NA	15	TGCGCCAGCAGCTTGCTAGCGGGAGGGCCCCCGGAGCAGTTCTTC	CASSLLAGGPPEQFF
TRBV4-2	TRBJ2-3	TRBD1	NA	13	TGTGCCAGCAGCCAAGACTCGGGACAGAGGCAGTATTTT	CASSQDSGQRQYF
TRBV27	TRBJ2-1	TRBD2	NA	14	TGTGCCAGCAGTTGGACTAGCGATTACAATGAGCAGTTCTTC	CASSWTSDYNEQFF
TRBV7-9	TRBJ2-1	NA	NA	16	TGTGCCAGCAGCCCTCCCCTACTCCGGACATTAAGTGAGCAGTTCTTC	CASSPPLLRTLSEQFF
TRBV7-2	TRBJ2-3	NA	NA	14	TGTGCCAGCACCCCGTCCTCTAGCACAGATACGCAGTATTTT	CASTPSSSTDTQYF
TRBV5-4	TRBJ2-7	TRBD1	NA	14	TGTGCCAGCAGTGTACAGGGGGAGAACTACGAGCAGTACTTC	CASSVQGENYEQYF
TRBV7-8	TRBJ2-1	NA	NA	14	TGTGCCAGCAGTCCTACCGTGAGGTACAATGAGCAGTTCTTC	CASSPTVRYNEQFF
TRBV11-1	TRBJ1-1	NA	NA	14	TGTGCCAGCAAATCGGGACACTCGAACACTGAAGCTTTCTTT	CASKSGHSNTEAFF
TRBV7-6	TRBJ1-2	NA	NA	19	TGTGCCAGCAGCTTTTCCAAGGGGGGAGGGGGTCCTGCCGCCCATGGCTACACCTTC	CASSFSKGGGGPAAHGYTF
TRBV18	TRBJ2-5	NA	NA	14	TGTGCCAGCTCACCACGGACAGCTCAAGAGACCCAGTACTTC	CASSPRTAQETQYF
TRBV14	TRBJ2-1	TRBD2	once	17	TGTGCCAGCAGCCAAGAGCGGGGGGGCCTTTTCTCGGGTGAGCAGTTCTTC	CASSQERGGLFSGEQFF
TRBV27	TRBJ2-6	NA	NA	15	TGTGCCAGCAGCCCCTCCCCCTCTGGGGCCAACGTCCTGACTTTC	CASSPSPSGANVLTF
TRBV9	TRBJ2-6	TRBD1	NA	18	TGTGCCAGCAGCGTCCTGGGGACAGGATTCGGTGGGGCCAACGTCCTGACTTTC	CASSVLGTGFGGANVLTF
TRBV2	TRBJ2-2	NA	NA	16	TGTGCCAGCCGGACGAGGAGACAGCCGAACACCGGGGAGCTGTTTTTT	CASRTRRQPNTGELFF